This T cell receptor (beta chain) is from a study of OX40 agonist ivuxolimab in advanced cancers. As for the study in general: Enrolled patients in dose escalation had cancers that were hepatocellular carcinoma, melanoma, renal cell or head and neck cancer. Study-level points and caveats: On average, CD8+ T cells had more expanded clones than CD4+. CD4+ and CD8+ blood T cells expanded clonally by week 6 at 0.1 to 3.0 mg/kg.

Libraries were prepared by immunoSEQ multiplex PCR; TCRdb keeps only in-frame clonotypes and omits some of them. The sample holds some 86,000 clones; roughly 89% are singletons and the top ten take approximately 1.5%. A word on this clone: Its matching antigen is unknown.

The CDR3 loop spans 14 amino acids. The germline CDR1 and CDR2 sequences are LNHNV and YYDKDF (reference sequence). Deletions cut 3 bases from V and 6 bases from J, with 15 bases between. The specimen was CD4+ or CD8+ T cells sorted from blood, collected in a trial of the OX40 agonist ivuxolimab. The sequence derives from an adult with an advanced solid tumor such as melanoma, head and neck, liver or kidney cancer. The rearrangement links TRBV15 to TRBJ2-7; no firm D call. CDR3: CATSRAAGYFEQYF. In nucleotides, the CDR3 is TGTGCCACCAGCAGGGCCGCAGGCTACTTCGAGCAGTACTTC.